Following are 14 T cell receptor beta chains from one sample sequenced in a study of shared clonotypes between healthy human individuals. Method: immunoSEQ multiplex PCR; TCRdb's copy keeps in-frame clones and lacks some. This table has 2.3 million or so clones, just over 90% appearing once. The sample comprised naive CD4+ T cells from PBMCs. This sample's subset: CD45RA+ positively selected. The receptors stem from a young man in good health. Some clones in this sample may be carry-over from other donors' samples.

The V call is TRBV10-3, the J call TRBJ2-5, with 11 bases matching TRBD2. V lost 5 bases to trimming and J lost 3 bases; unmatched junction nucleotides: 11. CDR3 length: 17 residues. The germline V gene has CDR1 ENHRY and CDR2 SYGVKD. This CDR3 is CAISPSTRLAGKETQYF. DNA for the CDR3: TGTGCCATCAGTCCCAGTACGAGACTAGCGGGAAAAGAGACCCAGTACTTC.

The chain links TRBV5-1 to TRBJ2-7, with 7 bases fitting TRBD2. The CDR3 totals 16 residues. Unmatched junction bases numbered 13, after V lost 1 base and J lost 6 bases. Germline CDR1 is SGHRS and CDR2 is YFSETQ. CDR3 bases: TGCGCCAGCAGCTTGAGGGGAATCCGGGAGGAGGGCGAGCAGTACTTC. Translated, it gives CASSLRGIREEGEQYF.

This chain connects TRBV11-2 to TRBJ2-1, with unresolved D. This CDR3 spans 13 amino acids. Deletions cut 6 bases from V and 5 bases from J, with 11 bases between. Germline CDR1 and CDR2: SGHAT and FQNNGV. CDR3 bases: TGTGCCAGCAGGGGGTGGCGCAACAATGAGCAGTTCTTC. This codes for CASRGWRNNEQFF.

The V call is TRBV9, the J call TRBJ2-4; possible D gene TRBD2, 5 bases. CDR1 is SGDLS, CDR2 YYNGEE, per germline. CDR3 length: 15 amino acids. Trimming pared 0 bases from V and 9 bases from J, leaving 16 bases between. This chain's CDR3 is CASSVVGEGPSIQYF. CDR3 coding DNA: TGTGCCAGCAGCGTAGTTGGCGAGGGTCCGAGCATTCAGTACTTC.

This clone was counted once. This sample also contains other DNA sequences that code for the same CDR3. J is TRBJ1-5 and V is TRBV27; no definite D call. The CDR3 is made up of 15 amino acids. V was trimmed by 2 bases and J by 2 bases, leaving 10 bases between them. CDR1 and CDR2 (germline): MNHEY, SMNVEV (reference sequence). CDR3 loop: CASSLRWGGNQPQHF. The CDR3 DNA sequence: TGTGCCAGCAGTTTACGCTGGGGAGGCAATCAGCCCCAGCATTTT.

With regard to this clone: Other nucleotide sequences in the sample specify the same CDR3. The V call is TRBV7-2, the J call TRBJ2-5, with a possible D match to TRBD2 (6 bases). The CDR3 is made up of 14 amino acids. V was pared by 1 base and J by 4 bases, with 10 bases between. Germline CDR1 SGHTA, CDR2 FQGNSA. Here the CDR3 reads CASSLVGGGETQYF. As DNA, the CDR3 is TGTGCCAGCAGCTTAGTGGGGGGAGGAGAGACCCAGTACTTC. Looking up the rest from reference TRBV7-2 and TRBJ2-5 gives the full variable domain: GAGVSQSPSNKVTEKGKDVELRCDPISGHTALYWYRQSLGQGLEFLIYFQGNSAPDKSGLPSDRFSAERTGGSVSTLTIQRTQQEDSAVYLCASSLVGGGETQYFGPGTRLLVL.

V gene TRBV5-1 combines with J gene TRBJ2-3, with D perhaps matching TRBD2 (5 bases). With 4 bases removed from V and 2 bases from J, the gap between germline ends came to 32 bases. The CDR3 extends over 21 amino acids. Germline V gives CDR1 SGHRS, CDR2 YFSETQ. CDR3 bases: TGCGCCAGCAGCGACCCGAACCCCTCTGCCCGTTTGGTGGGAGCCACAGATACGCAGTATTTT. Translated, it gives CASSDPNPSARLVGATDTQYF.

V usage is TRBV28 and J usage is TRBJ2-7; tentative D call: TRBD2 (6 bases). The germline gives CDR1 MDHEN, CDR2 SYDVKM. V was cut by 3 bases and J by 1 base, with 22 bases left in between. The CDR3 is 18 amino acids. CDR3 nucleotide sequence: TGTGCCAGCAGTTTCGCAAGGGCCTCAGCGGGCCCTTCCTACGAGCAGTACTTC. Translation gives CASSFARASAGPSYEQYF.

The V gene is TRBV5-5, the J gene TRBJ2-7; D possibly uses TRBD1 or TRBD2 (5 bases each). The CDR3 runs 16 residues. V dropped 0 bases and J dropped 6 bases, with 19 bases sitting between them. From germline, CDR1 is SGHKS and CDR2 YYEKEE (reference sequence). For the CDR3, the DNA is TGTGCCAGCAGCTTGGGGTTTTTGGGGAGTCAGGGCGAGCAGTACTTC. Translating it yields CASSLGFLGSQGEQYF.

Notes on this clone: This sample includes further DNA sequences coding for the same CDR3. This rearrangement joins TRBV28 to TRBJ1-2, with 7 bases identical to TRBD1. This CDR3 is 13 amino acids long. The V gene's germline CDR1 is MDHEN and CDR2 SYDVKM. V lost 6 bases, J lost 4 bases, and 5 bases stayed unmatched. The CDR3 spells CASSPTGTYGYTF. The CDR3 coding sequence is TGTGCCAGCAGCCCGACAGGGACCTATGGCTACACCTTC.

This clone was seen a few times. J is TRBJ1-2 and V is TRBV7-3; D call uncertain. The CDR3 loop spans 13 amino acids. Germline V gives CDR1 SGHTA, CDR2 FQGTGA. V shed 1 base and J shed 4 bases, with 7 bases lying between them. The CDR3 is CASSLNGIYGYTF. The CDR3 coding sequence is TGTGCCAGCAGCTTAAACGGAATCTATGGCTACACCTTC.

This chain joins TRBV28 and TRBJ2-4, with D perhaps matching TRBD1 (7 bases). The V end was cut by 5 bases, the J end by 4 bases, with 15 bases between. This CDR3 has 15 residues. CDR1 MDHEN and CDR2 SYDVKM come from the germline V gene. The CDR3 DNA sequence: TGTGCCAGCAGTCCCCCGGGGGACAGAAAAAACATTCAGTACTTC. This gives the protein CASSPPGDRKNIQYF.

The chain carries TRBV27 and TRBJ2-1; D unresolved. The CDR3 is 15 amino acids. V gave up 2 bases and J gave up 0 bases, with 8 bases separating them. The germline V gene has CDR1 MNHEY and CDR2 SMNVEV (reference sequence). The CDR3: CASSLRSSSYNEQFF. The CDR3 coding sequence is TGTGCCAGCAGTTTAAGGTCGAGCTCCTACAATGAGCAGTTCTTC.

The chain recombines TRBV5-1 with TRBJ2-7; D gene uncertain. V dropped 7 bases and J dropped 0 bases, with 11 bases sitting between them. The CDR3 is 13 amino acids. Germline V gene sequence: CDR1 SGHRS, CDR2 YFSETQ. This chain's CDR3 is CASGDVYSYEQYF. CDR3 nucleotide sequence: TGCGCCAGCGGAGACGTATACTCCTACGAGCAGTACTTC.